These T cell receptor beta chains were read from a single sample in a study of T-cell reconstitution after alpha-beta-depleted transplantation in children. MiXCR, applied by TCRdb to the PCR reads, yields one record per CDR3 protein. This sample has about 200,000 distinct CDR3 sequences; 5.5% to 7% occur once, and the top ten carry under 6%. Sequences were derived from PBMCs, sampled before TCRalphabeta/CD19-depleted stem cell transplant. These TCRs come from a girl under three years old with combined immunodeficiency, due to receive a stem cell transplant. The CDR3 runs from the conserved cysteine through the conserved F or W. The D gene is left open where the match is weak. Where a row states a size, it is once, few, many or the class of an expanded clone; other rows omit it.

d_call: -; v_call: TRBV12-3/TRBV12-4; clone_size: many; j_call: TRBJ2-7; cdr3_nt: TGTGCCAGCAGTTTAACCAGGGGCGAGCAGTACTTC; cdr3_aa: CASSLTRGEQYF
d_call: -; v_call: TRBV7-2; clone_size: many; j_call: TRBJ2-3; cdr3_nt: TGTGCCAGCAGCTCGCCCTATGTCGGGAGAGATACGCAGTATTTT; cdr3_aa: CASSSPYVGRDTQYF
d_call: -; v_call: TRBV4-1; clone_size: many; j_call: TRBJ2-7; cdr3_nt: TGCGCCAGCAGCCAAATCGTAGACGGCGCCTACGAGCAGTACTTC; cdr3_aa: CASSQIVDGAYEQYF
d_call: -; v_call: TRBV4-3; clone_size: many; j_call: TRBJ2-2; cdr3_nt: TGCGCCAGCAGCCAGTCATTTCGGGAGCTGTTTTTT; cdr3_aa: CASSQSFRELFF
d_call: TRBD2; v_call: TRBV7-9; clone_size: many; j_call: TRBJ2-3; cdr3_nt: TGTGCCAGCAGCACAGAAGCGGGAGTGCGGACCGATACGCAGTATTTT; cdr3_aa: CASSTEAGVRTDTQYF
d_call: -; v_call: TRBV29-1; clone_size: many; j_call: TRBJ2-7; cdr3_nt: TGCAGCGTTAGGGCGTCCTACGAGCAGTACTTC; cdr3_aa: CSVRASYEQYF
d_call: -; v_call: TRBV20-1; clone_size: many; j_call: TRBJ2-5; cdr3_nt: TGCAGTGGGGAGCGGTACCAAGAGACCCAGTACTTC; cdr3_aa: CSGERYQETQYF
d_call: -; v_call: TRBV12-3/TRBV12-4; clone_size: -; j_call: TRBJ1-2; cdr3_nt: TGTGCCAGCAGTTTCATGGGAAGCAACTATGGCTACACCTTC; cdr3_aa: CASSFMGSNYGYTF
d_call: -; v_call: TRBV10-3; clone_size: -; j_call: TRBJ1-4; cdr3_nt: TGTGCCATCAGTGAGTCCAAACCCACAGGGATCGATGAAAAACTGTTTTTT; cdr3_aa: CAISESKPTGIDEKLFF
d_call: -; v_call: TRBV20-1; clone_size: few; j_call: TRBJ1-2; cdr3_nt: TGCAGTGCTCCCCCCCGAGCACAGGCCTATGGCTACACCTTC; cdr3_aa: CSAPPRAQAYGYTF
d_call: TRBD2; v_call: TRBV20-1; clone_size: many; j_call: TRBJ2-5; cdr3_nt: TGCAGTGCTAGCCCTGGACTAGCGGGCATTGGCGGTTACGGAGAGACCCAGTACTTC; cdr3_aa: CSASPGLAGIGGYGETQYF
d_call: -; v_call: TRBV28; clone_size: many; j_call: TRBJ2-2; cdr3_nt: TGTGCCAGCAGTTTAGTTGCGGAGGCCCTCCCGAACACCGGGGAGCTGTTTTTT; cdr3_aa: CASSLVAEALPNTGELFF
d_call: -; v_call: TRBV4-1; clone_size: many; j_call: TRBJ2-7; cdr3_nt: TGCGCCAGCAGCCAAGTGGGGCCTTACTACGAGCAGTACTTC; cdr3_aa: CASSQVGPYYEQYF
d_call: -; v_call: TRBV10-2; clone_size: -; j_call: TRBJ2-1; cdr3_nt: TGCGCCAGCAAGGACCCGACCTACAATGAGCAGTTCTTC; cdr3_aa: CASKDPTYNEQFF
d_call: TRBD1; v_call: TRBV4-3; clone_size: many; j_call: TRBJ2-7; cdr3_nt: TGCGCCAGCAGCCAAGGAGGCTCGAGGACAGGGGCCAACGAGCAGTACTTC; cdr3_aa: CASSQGGSRTGANEQYF
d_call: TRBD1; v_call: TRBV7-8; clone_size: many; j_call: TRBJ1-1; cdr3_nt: TGTGCCAGCAGCTCCCCCTCCGGGACAGTTAACACTGAAGCTTTCTTT; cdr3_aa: CASSSPSGTVNTEAFF
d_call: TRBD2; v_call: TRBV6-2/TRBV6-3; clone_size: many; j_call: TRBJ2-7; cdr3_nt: TGTGCCAGCAGCTCCGGGGGAGGGTCCTCCTACGAGCAGTACTTC; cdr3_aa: CASSSGGGSSYEQYF
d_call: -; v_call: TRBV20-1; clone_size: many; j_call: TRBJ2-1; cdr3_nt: TGCAGTGCTCCCTTCGGGGGCCCTTACAATGAGCAGTTCTTC; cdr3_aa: CSAPFGGPYNEQFF
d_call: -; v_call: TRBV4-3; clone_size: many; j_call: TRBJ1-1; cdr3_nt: TGCGCCAGCAGCCAAGACATGTCAGGGAGGACTGAAGCTTTCTTT; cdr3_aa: CASSQDMSGRTEAFF
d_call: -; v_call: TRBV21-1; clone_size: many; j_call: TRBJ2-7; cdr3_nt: TGTGCCAGCAGCTACCACAAAATCCCGCCTAGCGGGAGCCCGGGCTACTACGAGCAGTACTTC; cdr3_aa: CASSYHKIPPSGSPGYYEQYF
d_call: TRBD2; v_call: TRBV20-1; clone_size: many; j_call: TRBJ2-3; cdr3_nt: TGCAGTGCTAGTCGGACTAGTACGACAGATACGCAGTATTTT; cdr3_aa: CSASRTSTTDTQYF
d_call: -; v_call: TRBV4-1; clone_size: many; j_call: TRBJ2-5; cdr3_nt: TGCGCCAGCAGCCAAGACGGCAGGGAAGTTGAGACCCAGTACTTC; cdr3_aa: CASSQDGREVETQYF
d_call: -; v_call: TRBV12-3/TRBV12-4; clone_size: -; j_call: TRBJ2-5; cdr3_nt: TGTGCCAGCAGTCACCGCCCCGGGGCAACCCGAGAGACCCAGTACTTC; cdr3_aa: CASSHRPGATRETQYF
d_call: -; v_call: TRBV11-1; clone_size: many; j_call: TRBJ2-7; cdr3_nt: TGTGCCAGCAGCTTAGGGATTCCCTACGAGCAGTACTTC; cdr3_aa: CASSLGIPYEQYF
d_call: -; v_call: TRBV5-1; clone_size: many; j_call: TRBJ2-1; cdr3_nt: TGCGCCAGCAGCTTGTCTCCCCTGTTTGTTGAGCAGTTCTTC; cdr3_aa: CASSLSPLFVEQFF
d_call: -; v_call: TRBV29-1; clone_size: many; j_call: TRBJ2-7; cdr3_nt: TGCAGCGTTGTACCCCCGGTCGGCTACGAGCAGTACTTC; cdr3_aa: CSVVPPVGYEQYF
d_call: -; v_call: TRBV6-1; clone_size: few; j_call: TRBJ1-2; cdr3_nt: TGTGCCAGCACGTCGCCCGCAGGGGTCGAAGGCTACACCTTC; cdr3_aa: CASTSPAGVEGYTF
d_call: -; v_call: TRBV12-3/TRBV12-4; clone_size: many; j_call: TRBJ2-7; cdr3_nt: TGTGCCAGCAGTTCGGGCAGTACAGGGTTCTCCTACGAGCAGTACTTC; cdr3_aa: CASSSGSTGFSYEQYF
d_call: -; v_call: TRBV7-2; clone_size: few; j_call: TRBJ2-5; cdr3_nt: TGTGCCAGCAGCTTCGGGCCGAAAGAGACCCAGTACTTC; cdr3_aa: CASSFGPKETQYF
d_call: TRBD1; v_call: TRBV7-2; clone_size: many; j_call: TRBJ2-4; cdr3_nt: TGTGCCAGCAGCGTCTCCGGGACAGGGGATTCCAAAAACATTCAGTACTTC; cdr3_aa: CASSVSGTGDSKNIQYF
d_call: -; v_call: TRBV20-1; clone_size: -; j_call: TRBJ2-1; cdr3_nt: TGCAGTGCTAGGTGGACTCCCGAGCAGTTCTTC; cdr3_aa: CSARWTPEQFF
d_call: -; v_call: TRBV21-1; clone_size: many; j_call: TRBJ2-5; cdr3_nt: TGTGCCAGCAGCAAGGGTATATGGACAGGGATGGAGGAGACCCAGTACTTC; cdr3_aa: CASSKGIWTGMEETQYF
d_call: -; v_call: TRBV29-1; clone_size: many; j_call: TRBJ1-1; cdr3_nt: TGCAGCCTTCGGGGTAAGGCTTTCTTT; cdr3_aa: CSLRGKAFF
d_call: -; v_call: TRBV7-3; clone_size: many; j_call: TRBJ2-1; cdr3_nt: TGTGCCAGCAGCTTAACACACTCTAGCCTCAATGAGCAGTTCTTC; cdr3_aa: CASSLTHSSLNEQFF
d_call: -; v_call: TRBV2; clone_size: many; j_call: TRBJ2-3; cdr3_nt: TGTGCCAGCTTCCCAGTCTACAATACGCAGTATTTT; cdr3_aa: CASFPVYNTQYF
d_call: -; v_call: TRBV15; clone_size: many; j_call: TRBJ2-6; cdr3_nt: TGTGCCACCAGCAGAGATGAGAGCTCTGGGGCCAACGTCCTGACTTTC; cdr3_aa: CATSRDESSGANVLTF
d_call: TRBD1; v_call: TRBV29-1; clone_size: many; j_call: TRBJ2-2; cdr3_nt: TGCAGCGTTGAGACAGGGGGCTGGACCGGGGAGCTGTTTTTT; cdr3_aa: CSVETGGWTGELFF
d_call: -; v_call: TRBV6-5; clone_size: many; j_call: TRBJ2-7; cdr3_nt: TGTGCCAGCAGCAGCACAAGGACAGTCCGGACGTTTTTCTACGAGCAGTACTTC; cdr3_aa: CASSSTRTVRTFFYEQYF
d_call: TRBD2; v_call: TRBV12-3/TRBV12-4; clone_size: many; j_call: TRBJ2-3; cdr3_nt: TGTGCCAGCAGTTTAGATTCTGGCGGGGGGGCGAGAGATACGCAGTATTTT; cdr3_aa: CASSLDSGGGARDTQYF
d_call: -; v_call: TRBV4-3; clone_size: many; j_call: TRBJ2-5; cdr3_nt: TGCGCCAGCAGCCAAGATTTATTCGTTAGGCTAGAACAAGAGACCCAGTACTTC; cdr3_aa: CASSQDLFVRLEQETQYF
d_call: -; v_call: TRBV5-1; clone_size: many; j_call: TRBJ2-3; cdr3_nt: TGCGCCAGCAGCTATGGCGAGAATACGCAGTATTTT; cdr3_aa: CASSYGENTQYF
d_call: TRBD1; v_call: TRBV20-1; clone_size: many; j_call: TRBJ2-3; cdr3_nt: TGCAGTGCTAGAAGCACAGGACAGGGTCGCACAGATACGCAGTATTTT; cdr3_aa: CSARSTGQGRTDTQYF
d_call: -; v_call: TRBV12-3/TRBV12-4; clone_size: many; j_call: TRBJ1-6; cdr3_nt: TGTGCCAGCAGTTTCAGGGACGGGAATTCACCCCTCCACTTT; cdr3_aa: CASSFRDGNSPLHF
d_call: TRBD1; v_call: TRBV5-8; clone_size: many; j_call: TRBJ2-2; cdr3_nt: TGTGCCAGCAGCTTCGGACAGGGGACCGGGGAGCTGTTTTTT; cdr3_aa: CASSFGQGTGELFF
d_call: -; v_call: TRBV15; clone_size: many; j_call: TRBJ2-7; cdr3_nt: TGTGCCACCAGCAGAGATCGTGAGGGAGTGGTGCGTGGGCAGTACTTC; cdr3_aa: CATSRDREGVVRGQYF
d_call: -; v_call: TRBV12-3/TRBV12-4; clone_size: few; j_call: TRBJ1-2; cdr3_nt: TGTGCCAGCACCCGGGGGGTTGGGAGCTATGGCTACACCTTC; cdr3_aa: CASTRGVGSYGYTF
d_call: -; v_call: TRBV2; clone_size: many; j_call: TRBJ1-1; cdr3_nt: TGTGCCAGCATTATAGAGAACACTGAAGCTTTCTTT; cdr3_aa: CASIIENTEAFF
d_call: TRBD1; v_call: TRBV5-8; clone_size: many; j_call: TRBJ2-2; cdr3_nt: TGTGCCAGCAGCTCGCCAGGACAGGGGTCGAACACCGGGGAGCTGTTTTTT; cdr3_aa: CASSSPGQGSNTGELFF
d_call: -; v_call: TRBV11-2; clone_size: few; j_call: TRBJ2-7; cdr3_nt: TGTGCCAGCAGCTTATCCAGGGGGCGGGGGCCCCTTTCCTACGAGCAGTACTTC; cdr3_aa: CASSLSRGRGPLSYEQYF
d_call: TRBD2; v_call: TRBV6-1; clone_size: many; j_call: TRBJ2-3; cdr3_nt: TGTGCCAGCAGCCCGGCGGGGGGAGCAGATACGCAGTATTTT; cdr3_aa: CASSPAGGADTQYF
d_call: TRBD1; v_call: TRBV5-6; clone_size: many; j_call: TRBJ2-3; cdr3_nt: TGTGCCAGCAGCTTCGGGACAGGAACCACAGATACGCAGTATTTT; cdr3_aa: CASSFGTGTTDTQYF
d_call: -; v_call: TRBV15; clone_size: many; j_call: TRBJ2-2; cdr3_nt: TGTGCCACCAGCAGAGATCGTGGACTATCTCGAGAGGAGCTGTTTTTT; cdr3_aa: CATSRDRGLSREELFF
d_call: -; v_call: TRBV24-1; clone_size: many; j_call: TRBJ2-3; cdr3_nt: TGTGCCACCAGTGAGGAGAGAGTCCCAGATACGCAGTATTTT; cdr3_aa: CATSEERVPDTQYF
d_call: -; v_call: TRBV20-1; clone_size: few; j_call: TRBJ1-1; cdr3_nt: TGCAGTGAAGTAGTTCCACCCGATAGGGGGGCGCGATGGGACACTGAAGCTTTCTTT; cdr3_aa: CSEVVPPDRGARWDTEAFF